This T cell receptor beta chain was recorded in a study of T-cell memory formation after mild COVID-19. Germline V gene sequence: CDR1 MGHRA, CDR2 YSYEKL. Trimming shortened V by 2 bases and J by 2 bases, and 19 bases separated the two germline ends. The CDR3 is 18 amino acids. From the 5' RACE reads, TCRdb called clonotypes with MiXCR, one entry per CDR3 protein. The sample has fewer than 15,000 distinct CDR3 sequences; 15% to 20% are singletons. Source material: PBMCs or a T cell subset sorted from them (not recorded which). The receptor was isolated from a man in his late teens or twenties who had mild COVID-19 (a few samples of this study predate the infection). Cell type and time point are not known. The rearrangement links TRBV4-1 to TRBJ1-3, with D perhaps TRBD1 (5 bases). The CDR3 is CASSQFIRRGVAGNTIYF. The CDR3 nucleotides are TGCGCCAGCAGCCAATTCATCCGGCGGGGGGTAGCTGGAAACACCATATATTTT.